This is a list of T cell receptor beta chains from one sample in a study of CD8+ T cells in alopecia areata. The repertoire was sequenced with immunoSEQ multiplex PCR; TCRdb's copy has only in-frame clones and lacks some. The table includes fewer than 150,000 clones, approximately 38% detected once. Sequencing was done on a sample of CD4+ T cells sorted from blood. The source of these receptors is a human donor with alopecia areata. The CDR3 runs from the conserved cysteine through the conserved F or W. D genes are given only for firm matches. Size is omitted from some rows. Given values are once, few, many or a class for expanded clones.

TRBJ2-7,TRBV6-5,.,.,CASTRQAGAYEQYF,TGTGCCAGCACTCGACAGGCTGGGGCCTACGAGCAGTACTTC
TRBJ2-2,TRBV29-1,TRBD2,.,CSVEERGPRGELFF,TGCAGCGTTGAGGAGCGGGGGCCTCGGGGGGAGCTGTTTTTT
TRBJ2-1,TRBV4-2,.,once,CASSQSSSYNEQFF,TGTGCCAGCAGCCAATCAAGCTCCTACAATGAGCAGTTCTTC
TRBJ2-1,TRBV28,.,.,CASKSTGDEQFF,TGTGCCAGCAAATCGACCGGCGATGAGCAGTTCTTC
TRBJ1-1,TRBV29-1,.,few,CSAPGGGVNTEAFF,TGCAGCGCCCCGGGAGGGGGAGTAAACACTGAAGCTTTCTTT
TRBJ2-5,TRBV29-1,TRBD1,.,CSVAKGTGGWETQYF,TGCAGCGTTGCAAAGGGGACAGGGGGCTGGGAGACCCAGTACTTC
TRBJ2-7,TRBV28,.,.,CASSLVGYEQYF,TGTGCCAGCAGTTTAGTAGGTTACGAGCAGTACTTC
TRBJ1-1,TRBV30,.,.,CAWNLAVNTEAFF,TGTGCCTGGAACTTAGCCGTCAACACTGAAGCTTTCTTT
TRBJ2-5,TRBV7-2,.,few,CASSLGGNQETQYF,TGTGCCAGCAGCTTAGGGGGAAACCAAGAGACCCAGTACTTC
TRBJ2-3,TRBV5-1,TRBD2,few,CASSPTSGTSTDTQYF,TGCGCCAGCAGCCCGACTAGCGGGACCAGCACAGATACGCAGTATTTT